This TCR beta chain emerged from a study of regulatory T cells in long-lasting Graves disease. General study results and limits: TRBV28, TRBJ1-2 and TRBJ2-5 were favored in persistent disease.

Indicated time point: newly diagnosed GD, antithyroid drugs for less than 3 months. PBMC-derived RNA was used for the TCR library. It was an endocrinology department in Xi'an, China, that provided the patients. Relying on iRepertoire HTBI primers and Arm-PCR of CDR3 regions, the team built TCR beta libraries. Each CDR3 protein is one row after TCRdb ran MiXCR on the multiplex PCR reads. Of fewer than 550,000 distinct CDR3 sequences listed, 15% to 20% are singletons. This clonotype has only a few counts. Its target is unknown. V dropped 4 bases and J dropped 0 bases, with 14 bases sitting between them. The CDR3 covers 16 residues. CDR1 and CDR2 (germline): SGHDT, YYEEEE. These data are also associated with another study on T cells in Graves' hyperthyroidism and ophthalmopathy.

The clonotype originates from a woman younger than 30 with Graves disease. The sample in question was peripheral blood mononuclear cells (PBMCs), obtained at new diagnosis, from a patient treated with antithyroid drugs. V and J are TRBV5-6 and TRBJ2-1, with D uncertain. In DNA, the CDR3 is TGTGCCAGCAGCCAGGATTGGGGAAGCTCCTACAATGAGCAGTTCTTC. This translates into CASSQDWGSSYNEQFF.